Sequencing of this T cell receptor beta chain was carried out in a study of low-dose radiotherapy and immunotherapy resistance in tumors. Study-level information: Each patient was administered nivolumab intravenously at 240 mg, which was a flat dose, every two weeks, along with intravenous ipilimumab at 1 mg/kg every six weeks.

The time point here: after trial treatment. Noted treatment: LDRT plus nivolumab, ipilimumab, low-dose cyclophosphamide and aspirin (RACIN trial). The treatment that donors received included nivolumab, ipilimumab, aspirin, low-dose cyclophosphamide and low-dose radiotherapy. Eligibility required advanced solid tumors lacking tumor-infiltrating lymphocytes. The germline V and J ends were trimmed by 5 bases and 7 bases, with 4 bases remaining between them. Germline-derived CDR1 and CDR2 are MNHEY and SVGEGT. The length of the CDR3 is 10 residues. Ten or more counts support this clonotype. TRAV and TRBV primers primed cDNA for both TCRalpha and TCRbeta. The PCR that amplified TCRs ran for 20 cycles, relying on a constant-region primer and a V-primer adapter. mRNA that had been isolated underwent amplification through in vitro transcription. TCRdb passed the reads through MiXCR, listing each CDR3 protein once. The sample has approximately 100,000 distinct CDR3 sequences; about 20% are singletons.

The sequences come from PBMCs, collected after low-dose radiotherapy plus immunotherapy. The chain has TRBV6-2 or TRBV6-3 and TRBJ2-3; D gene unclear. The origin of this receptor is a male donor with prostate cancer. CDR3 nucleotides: TGTGCCAGCAGTCCATATACGCAGTATTTT. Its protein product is CASSPYTQYF.